A selection of T cell receptor beta chains follows, all from one sample in a study of T cells after posttransplantation cyclophosphamide. TCRdb keeps only in-frame clones here, not all; method: immunoSEQ multiplex PCR. This sample has over 20,000 clones, each found more than once. Sequencing was performed on PBMCs. The source is a man between 45 and 60 years old in good health, CMV-negative, and a related stem cell transplant donor. Both conserved end residues are trimmed from each CDR3.

j_call: TRBJ1-4; v_call: TRBV30; cdr3_aa: ACRTSGYEKLF
j_call: TRBJ2-7; v_call: TRBV7-6; cdr3_aa: ASSLGSGNQNYEQY
j_call: TRBJ2-1; v_call: TRBV9; cdr3_aa: ASSVQAGNNEQF
j_call: TRBJ2-2; v_call: TRBV7-8; cdr3_aa: ATSGQDRGTGELF
j_call: .; v_call: TRBV4-1; cdr3_aa: ASSRGQGLTYEQY
j_call: TRBJ2-7; v_call: TRBV6-1; cdr3_aa: ASSDPPDAGHEQY
j_call: TRBJ2-2; v_call: TRBV5-1; cdr3_aa: ASSSWTGSTGELF
j_call: TRBJ2-1; v_call: TRBV9; cdr3_aa: ASSVVTSGAYNEQF
j_call: TRBJ2-6; v_call: TRBV11-2; cdr3_aa: ASSLIGQGILSGANVLT
j_call: TRBJ1-1; v_call: TRBV7-3; cdr3_aa: ASSSQAGGTEAF
j_call: TRBJ1-5; v_call: TRBV4-1; cdr3_aa: ASSLTQGTQPQH
j_call: TRBJ1-2; v_call: TRBV6-1; cdr3_aa: ASSEARGYYGYT
j_call: TRBJ2-7; v_call: TRBV2; cdr3_aa: ASSDEGRLYEQY
j_call: TRBJ1-5; v_call: TRBV27; cdr3_aa: AAAGGPSNQPQH
j_call: TRBJ2-1; v_call: TRBV28; cdr3_aa: ASSLPGQGYNEQF
j_call: TRBJ2-7; v_call: TRBV19; cdr3_aa: ASSGHSSSSYEQY
j_call: TRBJ1-2; v_call: TRBV2; cdr3_aa: ASVPNGAAVYGYT
j_call: TRBJ1-1; v_call: TRBV5-1; cdr3_aa: ASSSAETMGRVTEAF
j_call: TRBJ1-2; v_call: TRBV9; cdr3_aa: ASSVDPSTNYGYT
j_call: TRBJ2-1; v_call: TRBV27; cdr3_aa: ASSSGLDNEQF
j_call: TRBJ2-7; v_call: TRBV19; cdr3_aa: ASSIISGGSYEQY
j_call: TRBJ1-1; v_call: TRBV6-5; cdr3_aa: ASSQKPNTEAF
j_call: TRBJ2-1; v_call: TRBV21-1; cdr3_aa: ASGLGDYTSGRAGSPF
j_call: TRBJ2-3; v_call: TRBV27; cdr3_aa: ASSRRGGTDTQY
j_call: TRBJ2-5; v_call: TRBV19; cdr3_aa: ASKGGSQETQY
j_call: TRBJ2-7; v_call: TRBV7-2; cdr3_aa: ASSLSYLQTYEQY
j_call: TRBJ2-2; v_call: TRBV5-1; cdr3_aa: ASSPGGASGELF
j_call: TRBJ1-4; v_call: TRBV6-5; cdr3_aa: ASSPQLATNEKLF
j_call: TRBJ2-7; v_call: TRBV10-3; cdr3_aa: AISTDRDSYEQY